The 2 T cell receptor beta chains below come from one sample, sequenced in a study of cytomegalovirus exposure and HLA in healthy donors. The primer mix had 60 Vbeta and 13 Jbeta primers. Assay used: immunoSEQ multiplex PCR; TCRdb lists only in-frame clones, some missing. Here the sample spans around 150,000 clones, roughly 85% being singletons. What was sequenced was PBMCs. The source of these receptors is a man aged 35 to 55 in good health and CMV-seronegative.

This clone showed up just a few times. The chain employs TRBV11-1 and TRBJ1-3; no clear D gene. Trimming took off 5 bases at V and 1 base at J, with 9 bases between the two ends. The germline CDR1 and CDR2 sequences are SGHAT and FQDESV (reference sequence). The CDR3 spans 14 residues. CDR3 in amino acids: CASSASGSGNTIYF. The CDR3 DNA is TGTGCCAGCAGCGCCTCCGGTTCTGGAAACACCATATATTTT.

The chain employs TRBV18 and TRBJ2-7; 11 positions match TRBD1. Germline CDR1 and CDR2: KGHSH and LQKENI. The CDR3 length is 15 residues. J lost 7 bases, V lost 3 bases, and 8 bases had no gene match. The CDR3 DNA follows: TGTGCCAGCTCACCTGCAGGACAGGGGGCTACGGAGCAGTACTTC. Protein product: CASSPAGQGATEQYF.